The 10 T cell receptor beta chains in this list originate from one sample, sequenced in a study of control samples from healthy donors and cancer patients. The data were produced by immunoSEQ multiplex PCR, yet TCRdb's version contains in-frame clones alone and is incomplete. The sample lists fewer than 250,000 clones, roughly nine tenths occurring once. The sequenced sample consisted of blood. These receptors were obtained from a young man in good health.

This clone was recorded once. The V and J genes are TRBV5-4 and TRBJ1-2; maybe TRBD1 (6 bases). Deletions cut 0 bases from V and 4 bases from J, with 10 bases between. CDR1 and CDR2 (germline): SGHNT, YYREEE (reference sequence). The CDR3 is made up of 14 amino acids. This CDR3 is CASSLVGAPYGYTF. CDR3 DNA sequence: TGTGCCAGCAGCTTGGTGGGGGCGCCCTATGGCTACACCTTC.

The DNA of the CDR3 is TGTGCCAGCAGCGGCGTAAGCTCCCATGGAAACACCATATATTTT. Its translation is CASSGVSSHGNTIYF. The chain employs TRBV9 and TRBJ1-3; no firm D call. This CDR3 spans 15 amino acids. V was clipped by 3 bases and J by 3 bases, with 13 bases between them. The germline V gene encodes CDR1 SGDLS and CDR2 YYNGEE.

V gene TRBV6-6 combines with J gene TRBJ1-2; 7 nucleotides line up with TRBD1. Trimming removed 2 bases from V and 0 bases from J; junction bases left unmatched: 3. This CDR3 comprises 15 residues. From germline, CDR1 is MNHNY and CDR2 SVGAGI (reference sequence). CDR3 nucleotide sequence: TGTGCCAGCAGTTACCCGACAGGGTCTAACTATGGCTACACCTTC. It encodes CASSYPTGSNYGYTF.

The chain uses TRBV3-1 (or the pseudogene TRBV3-2) and TRBJ2-5; no definite D call. Trimming shortened V by 3 bases and J by 5 bases, and 7 bases separated the two germline ends. The CDR3 spans 12 residues. CDR1 and CDR2 (germline): LGHDT, YNNKEL (reference sequence). The CDR3 coding sequence is TGTGCCAGCAGCCACCCTTGGGAGACCCAGTACTTC. Translated: CASSHPWETQYF.

This clone has just a few counts. The CDR3, as DNA: TGTGCCAGCCTTCAATCGGGGACAGGGGGGAATCAGCCCCAGCATTTT. Its translation is CASLQSGTGGNQPQHF. The chain has TRBV19 and TRBJ1-5, with 11 bases that match TRBD1. Per the germline V gene, CDR1 is LNHDA and CDR2 is SQIVND (reference sequence). The CDR3 spans 16 residues. J gave up 4 bases and V 9 bases, and 11 bases lay outside the gene matches.

The chain combines TRBV7-8 with TRBJ1-6; no definite D call. V was pared by 5 bases and J by 13 bases, with 12 bases between. Germline-derived CDR1 and CDR2 are SGHVS and FQNEAQ. This CDR3 has 12 amino acids. The CDR3: CASSLHSLPLHF. The DNA of the CDR3 is TGTGCCAGCAGCCTACATTCTCTGCCCCTCCACTTT. The variable domain in full, with the rest retrieved from reference TRBV7-8 and TRBJ1-6, is GAGVSQSPRYKVAKRGQDVALRCDPISGHVSLFWYQQALGQGPEFLTYFQNEAQLDKSGLPSDRFFAERPEGSVSTLKIQRTQQEDSAVYLCASSLHSLPLHFGNGTRLTVT.

The chain combines TRBV6-5 with TRBJ2-3, with D perhaps matching TRBD2 (6 bases). Per germline, CDR1 MNHEY and CDR2 SVGAGI. The CDR3 covers 14 residues. Between the trimmed V and J ends, which lost 10 bases and 0 bases, there was a span of 14 bases. CDR3 bases: TGTGCCACCAGGGAGGCGGGAAGCACAGATACGCAGTATTTT. Amino acids: CATREAGSTDTQYF.

This clone was found once. This sequence joins TRBV11-2 and TRBJ2-7; 10 nucleotides match TRBD2. CDR1 and CDR2 from the germline V gene are SGHAT and FQNNGV. V lost 4 bases, J lost 6 bases, and 9 bases stayed unmatched. This CDR3 comprises 15 residues. The CDR3 region is CASSSLAGGLGEQYF. The CDR3 DNA is TGTGCCAGCAGCTCGTTAGCGGGAGGATTGGGCGAGCAGTACTTC.

The chain is built from TRBV10-3 and TRBJ1-1, with D maybe TRBD1 (6 bases). Per germline, CDR1 ENHRY and CDR2 SYGVKD. V lost 4 bases, J lost 0 bases, and 12 bases lay in between. CDR3 size: 15 residues. CDR3 sequence: CAISVGGHMNTEAFF. CDR3 in DNA: TGTGCCATCAGTGTCGGGGGGCACATGAACACTGAAGCTTTCTTT.

The chain has TRBV19 and TRBJ1-6; TRBD1 agrees at 7 bases. CDR3 length: 15 residues. V was pared by 4 bases and J by 9 bases, with 9 bases of the junction left unmatched. CDR1 is LNHDA, CDR2 SQIVND, per germline (reference sequence). In DNA, the CDR3 is TGTGCCAGTAGTACAAGACAGGGTATTGTTTCACCCCTCCACTTT. Translating gives CASSTRQGIVSPLHF.